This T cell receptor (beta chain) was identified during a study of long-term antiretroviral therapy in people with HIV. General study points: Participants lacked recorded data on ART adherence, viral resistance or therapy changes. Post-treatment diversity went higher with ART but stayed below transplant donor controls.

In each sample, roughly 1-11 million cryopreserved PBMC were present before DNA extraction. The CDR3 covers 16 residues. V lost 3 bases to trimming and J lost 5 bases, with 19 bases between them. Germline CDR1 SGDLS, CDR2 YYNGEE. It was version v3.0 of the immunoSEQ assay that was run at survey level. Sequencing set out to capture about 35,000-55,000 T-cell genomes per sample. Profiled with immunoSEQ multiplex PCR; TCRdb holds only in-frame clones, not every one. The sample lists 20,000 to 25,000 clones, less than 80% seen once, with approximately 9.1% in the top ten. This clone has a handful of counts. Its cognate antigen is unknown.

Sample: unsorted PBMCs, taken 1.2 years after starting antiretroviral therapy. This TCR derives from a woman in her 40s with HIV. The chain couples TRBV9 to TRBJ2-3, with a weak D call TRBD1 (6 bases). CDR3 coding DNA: TGTGCCAGCAGCGAGGGGATTATAGGGGGACGAGATACGCAGTATTTT. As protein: CASSEGIIGGRDTQYF.